The entry below describes one TCR beta chain. The target antigen is unknown. Measured with immunoSEQ multiplex PCR; TCRdb has only the in-frame clones, and not every one. The repertoire has tens of thousands of clones, 65% to 75% of them found once; the top ten carry roughly 5.4%. This sample is drawn from a study of vaccination effects on CD4 cells after COVID-19. In the study overall: Post-vaccine specimens arrived a median 72 days past the second dose. They grew 2 million to 2.5 million PBMC in each well, adding 7.5 to 10 IU/ml IL-2 and 10 ug/ml peptides.

Isolating CD4+ T cells followed more than eight days of culture. By PCR, the person was confirmed to have had SARS-CoV-2 infection between March and December 2020. Participants were vaccinated with two doses of either the BNT162b2 or mRNA-1273 vaccine. The CDR3 totals 15 residues. Per the germline V gene, CDR1 is SGHDT and CDR2 is YYEEEE. Trimming left V 4 bases short and J 3 bases short, with 17 bases between. The receptor was derived from a human donor who had a prior SARS-CoV-2 infection. Source: CD4+ T cells from PBMCs cultured without peptide, taken after COVID-19 vaccination. V usage is TRBV5-6 and J usage is TRBJ2-7; tentative D call: TRBD1 (8 bases). CDR3 amino acids: CASSTPQGGNYEQYF. The CDR3 region has the DNA TGTGCCAGCAGCACCCCACAGGGGGGGAACTACGAGCAGTACTTC.